This entry lists 30 T cell receptor beta chains sequenced from one sample in a study of T cells in Graves' hyperthyroidism and ophthalmopathy. RNA transcripts were the template for amplifying TCR beta CDR3 regions. RT-PCR in the first round (using the HTBI primer set) targeted the TCR CDR3. TCRdb re-analysed the multiplex PCR reads in MiXCR, keeping a single row per CDR3 protein. This sample has around 370,000 distinct CDR3 sequences, with 18% found just once. What was sequenced was blood. The receptors shown here come from a man between 18 and 35 years old with Graves' ophthalmopathy.

The table lists this clonotype with a few counts. The chain combines TRBV5-6 with TRBJ1-5, with a possible D match to TRBD1 (5 bases). The CDR3 is made up of 10 amino acids. V dropped 10 bases and J dropped 15 bases, with 17 bases sitting between them. Germline assignment: CDR1 SGHDT and CDR2 YYEEEE. The CDR3 is CAGRRRGWHF. The CDR3 DNA follows: TGTGCCGGGCGTCGGAGGGGCTGGCATTTT.

The rearrangement joins TRBV15 to TRBJ1-2, with unresolved D. Per germline, CDR1 LNHNV and CDR2 YYDKDF (reference sequence). The CDR3 loop spans 15 amino acids. V lost 0 bases and J lost 4, with 12 bases in between. The CDR3 sequence: CATSRDGQLGYGYTF. The CDR3 region has the DNA TGTGCCACCAGCAGAGATGGGCAGCTCGGCTATGGCTACACCTTC.

This clonotype was recorded many times. As DNA, the CDR3 is TGTGCCAGCAGCGCCGGGACAAGATCTGGCTACACCTTC. It yields the protein CASSAGTRSGYTF. This rearrangement joins TRBV12-3 or TRBV12-4 to TRBJ1-2, with D perhaps TRBD1 (6 bases). CDR3 length: 13 residues. Trimming took 6 bases from V and 7 from J, leaving 15 bases between them.

This clonotype came up many times. This chain uses TRBV2 with TRBJ1-4; D is perhaps TRBD1 (5 bases). Trimming removed 4 bases at V and 0 bases at J, with 9 bases between. This CDR3 is 15 amino acids long. Per the germline V gene, CDR1 is SNHLY and CDR2 is FYNNEI. The CDR3 reads CASSGQSATNEKLFF. The CDR3 coding sequence is TGTGCCAGCAGTGGACAGAGTGCAACTAATGAAAAACTGTTTTTT.

The chain joins TRBV20-1 to TRBJ2-5; TRBD1 is a possible D gene (6 bases). The germline gives CDR1 DFQATT, CDR2 SNEGSKA (reference sequence). With 0 bases removed from V and 0 bases from J, the gap between germline ends came to 20 bases. The CDR3 sequence is 18 residues long. The DNA of the CDR3 is TGCAGTGCTAGAGATCAGGATAATGGCAGGGGTTACCAAGAGACCCAGTACTTC. Translating it yields CSARDQDNGRGYQETQYF.

This chain uses TRBV4-1 with TRBJ1-5, with D tentatively TRBD1 (5 bases). The CDR3 is 15 residues long. CDR1 is MGHRA and CDR2 is YSYEKL in the germline V gene. V was trimmed by 3 bases and J by 6 bases, leaving 15 bases between them. Here the CDR3 reads CASSQKSGFFQPQHF. Here the CDR3 DNA reads TGCGCCAGCAGCCAGAAATCAGGGTTCTTTCAGCCCCAGCATTTT.

In its sample, this clonotype was seen many times. The rearrangement links TRBV11-2 to TRBJ1-2; D is unclear. Trimming cost V 8 bases and J 4 bases, with 8 bases left between them. Germline V gene sequence: CDR1 SGHAT, CDR2 FQNNGV. CDR3 length: 11 amino acids. The CDR3 DNA reads as TGTGCCAGCTCGAGAGGCTATGGCTACACCTTC. It is translated as CASSRGYGYTF.

Only a few counts were recorded for this clonotype. The chain employs TRBV2 and TRBJ2-1; D may be TRBD1 (5 bases). The CDR3 is 15 amino acids. V was pared by 4 bases and J by 4 bases, with 14 bases between. The V gene's germline CDR1 is SNHLY and CDR2 FYNNEI. CDR3 loop: CASSVDSSPYNEQFF. The CDR3, as DNA: TGTGCCAGCAGTGTAGACAGTAGTCCTTACAATGAGCAGTTCTTC. Combining the CDR3 with reference TRBV2 and TRBJ2-1 gives the whole variable domain EPEVTQTPSHQVTQMGQEVILRCVPISNHLYFYWYRQILGQKVEFLVSFYNNEISEKSEIFDDQFSVERPDGSNFTLKIRSTKLEDSAMYFCASSVDSSPYNEQFFGPGTRLTVL.

This clonotype has at least ten counts. V usage is TRBV7-2 and J usage is TRBJ2-5; 10 bases agree with TRBD1. V lost 3 bases and J lost 5; bases outside the gene matches: 3. CDR1 is SGHTA and CDR2 is FQGNSA in the germline V gene. CDR3 length: 14 amino acids. The CDR3 protein is CASSFGTGVETQYF. In DNA form, the CDR3 reads TGTGCCAGCAGCTTCGGGACAGGGGTCGAGACCCAGTACTTC.

This clonotype was seen repeatedly, ten times or more. This sequence joins TRBV2 and TRBJ2-2; tentatively, D is TRBD1 or TRBD2 (5 bases each). Germline lookup yields CDR1 SNHLY and CDR2 FYNNEI. There are 14 residues in the CDR3. V lost 3 bases and J 4 bases, leaving 9 bases between the germline ends. CDR3 nucleotide sequence: TGTGCCAGCAGTGATGCAGGGACCACCGGGGAGCTGTTTTTT. Its protein is CASSDAGTTGELFF. The full variable domain, rest sourced from reference TRBV2 and TRBJ2-2, is EPEVTQTPSHQVTQMGQEVILRCVPISNHLYFYWYRQILGQKVEFLVSFYNNEISEKSEIFDDQFSVERPDGSNFTLKIRSTKLEDSAMYFCASSDAGTTGELFFGEGSRLTVL.

The CDR3 DNA is TGTGCCAGCAGTGAACCCCGGGACAGGAGCAGGGGCTACACCTTC. Translation: CASSEPRDRSRGYTF. V gene TRBV2 combines with J gene TRBJ1-2; 8 bases fit TRBD1. The CDR3 totals 15 residues. Germline trimming cut 2 bases from V and 8 bases from J; bases unmatched to any gene: 10. CDR1 is SNHLY and CDR2 is FYNNEI in the germline V gene.

This clonotype turned up a few times. The CDR3 loop is CASSPDGQTEKLFF. The CDR3 DNA reads TGCGCCAGCAGCCCCGACGGACAAACTGAAAAACTGTTTTTT. V usage is TRBV5-1 and J usage is TRBJ1-4, with D perhaps matching TRBD1 (5 bases). Trimming removed 4 bases at V and 7 bases at J, with 14 bases between. The CDR3 is 14 amino acids. The germline V gene encodes CDR1 SGHRS and CDR2 YFSETQ.

This chain joins TRBV12-3 or TRBV12-4 and TRBJ2-1, with 8 bases identical to TRBD2. V dropped 4 bases and J dropped 9; count of bases not matched to a gene: 11. This CDR3 contains 15 residues. CDR3: CASSSDGGGRGEQFF. The CDR3 bases are TGTGCCAGCAGTTCCGACGGCGGGGGGCGGGGTGAGCAGTTCTTC.

This clonotype occurred a few times. The chain combines TRBV6-5 with TRBJ2-3, with TRBD1 identical over 7 bases. CDR3 length: 15 residues. Germline V CDR1 and CDR2: MNHEY, SVGAGI. J was trimmed by 6 bases and V by 2 bases; bases with no gene match: 8. The CDR3 sequence: CASSYDGQAQDTQYF. DNA for the CDR3: TGTGCCAGCAGTTACGACGGACAGGCGCAGGATACGCAGTATTTT.

The chain links TRBV5-1 to TRBJ1-4, with 7 bases lining up with TRBD1. Germline V CDR1 and CDR2: SGHRS, YFSETQ. V lost 0 bases and J lost 5; bases outside the gene matches: 7. This CDR3 region has 16 residues. This CDR3 is CASSLVSGQMNEKLFF. CDR3 DNA sequence: TGCGCCAGCAGCTTGGTATCGGGACAGATGAATGAAAAACTGTTTTTT.

This clonotype was counted ten times or more. The chain combines TRBV3-1 with TRBJ1-1; no reliable D call. Germline CDR1 and CDR2: LGHDT and YNNKEL (reference sequence). V was trimmed by 2 bases and J by 7 bases, leaving 11 bases between them. The CDR3 sequence is 13 residues long. CDR3 amino acids: CASSQSSRLEAFF. The DNA of the CDR3 is TGTGCCAGCAGCCAATCCTCCCGACTTGAAGCTTTCTTT.

V is TRBV6-2 or TRBV6-3 and J is TRBJ2-7, with 11 bases aligning to TRBD2. CDR3 size: 15 residues. V shed 6 bases and J 5 bases; nucleotides not matched to a gene: 9. Germline assignment: CDR1 MNHEY and CDR2 SVGEGT. The CDR3 bases are TGTGCCAGCAGACCTCTAGCGGGGGGCTACCACGAGCAGTACTTC. Its translation: CASRPLAGGYHEQYF.

This chain joins TRBV5-4 and TRBJ2-5; D not resolved. This CDR3 has 15 amino acids. Germline loops: CDR1 SGHNT, CDR2 YYREEE (reference sequence). The germline V and J ends were trimmed by 0 bases and 2 bases, with 11 bases remaining between them. Here the CDR3 reads CASSLVLGQQETQYF. Written as DNA, the CDR3 is TGTGCCAGCAGCTTGGTCTTAGGGCAGCAAGAGACCCAGTACTTC.

The sample holds many counts of this clonotype. V is TRBV27 and J is TRBJ2-5, with a weak D call TRBD2 (6 bases). In germline, CDR1 is MNHEY, CDR2 SMNVEV (reference sequence). V dropped 4 bases and J dropped 1 base, with 13 bases sitting between them. The CDR3 is made up of 15 amino acids. The CDR3 loop is CASSSGGAAQETQYF. DNA of the CDR3: TGTGCCAGCAGTTCCGGAGGGGCGGCCCAAGAGACCCAGTACTTC.

The V call is TRBV6-2 or TRBV6-3, the J call TRBJ2-1; 13 bases map to TRBD2. The CDR3 has 15 amino acids. The ends lost 6 bases at V and 9 bases at J; junction bases unmatched: 8. CDR1 and CDR2 (germline): MNHEY, SVGEGT. The DNA of the CDR3 is TGTGCCAGCAGGGCCACTAGCGGGGGGGAGGGTGAGCAGTTCTTC. Residues: CASRATSGGEGEQFF.

A remark on this clonotype: Germline and junction disagree at one end, which may indicate a read error. The J gene is TRBJ2-7, the V gene TRBV27, with D hard to call. This CDR3 spans 10 amino acids. From germline, CDR1 is MNHEY and CDR2 SMNVEV (reference sequence). In nucleotides, the CDR3 is TGTGCCAGCAGTTTAGCCGAGCAGCTCTTC. It specifies CASSLAEQLF.

This chain uses TRBV20-1 with TRBJ1-5, with 8 bases identical to TRBD1. CDR3 size: 15 residues. The V gene's germline CDR1 is DFQATT and CDR2 SNEGSKA (reference sequence). Trimming took 6 bases from V and 5 from J; bases not matched to a gene: 12. CDR3 loop: CSAPLQGGEYQPQHF. CDR3 nucleotides: TGCAGTGCCCCATTACAGGGGGGGGAGTATCAGCCCCAGCATTTT.

This clonotype was detected ten times or more. This sequence joins TRBV3-1 and TRBJ1-1; unclear D gene. CDR3 length equals 15 residues. The V gene lost 4 bases and the J gene lost 0 bases, with 12 bases spanning the gap. Germline values: CDR1 LGHDT, CDR2 YNNKEL (reference sequence). The CDR3 region has the DNA TGTGCCAGCAGCCCGAAACAGAAACTGAACACTGAAGCTTTCTTT. Translating it yields CASSPKQKLNTEAFF.

The rearrangement links TRBV4-1 to TRBJ1-1, with D unclear. The CDR3 is made up of 17 amino acids. Germline CDR1 and CDR2: MGHRA and YSYEKL. Trimming shortened V by 4 bases and J by 1 base, and 19 bases separated the two germline ends. Here the CDR3 reads CASSLQPPPSGNTEAFF. The CDR3 DNA reads as TGCGCCAGCAGCCTCCAGCCCCCTCCCTCAGGGAACACTGAAGCTTTCTTT.

This clonotype was counted many times. The rearrangement joins TRBV6-1 to TRBJ1-1; D is possibly TRBD1 (5 bases). Germline CDR1 reads MNHNS; CDR2 reads SASEGT. CDR3 length: 14 residues. V was pared by 0 bases and J by 4 bases, with 9 bases between. The DNA for the CDR3 is TGTGCCAGCAGTGAAGCCCCAAGGGGCACTGAAGCTTTCTTT. Its translation is CASSEAPRGTEAFF.

The gene calls are TRBV7-9 and TRBJ2-7; D is possibly TRBD2 (5 bases). V lost 4 bases to trimming and J lost 5 bases, with 15 bases between them. This CDR3 comprises 14 residues. In germline, CDR1 is SEHNR, CDR2 FQNEAQ (reference sequence). In DNA, the CDR3 is TGTGCCAGCAGCTCCTTTCGGGGTTTCCACGAGCAGTACTTC. Its translation: CASSSFRGFHEQYF. Full variable domain (remainder filled in from reference TRBV7-9 and TRBJ2-7): DTGVSQNPRHKITKRGQNVTFRCDPISEHNRLYWYRQTLGQGPEFLTYFQNEAQLEKSRLLSDRFSAERPKGSFSTLEIQRTEQGDSAMYLCASSSFRGFHEQYFGPGTRLTVT.

There are many counts of this clonotype. J is TRBJ1-6 and V is TRBV7-9, with D possibly matching TRBD1 (5 bases). Between the trimmed V and J ends, which lost 1 base and 14 bases, there was a span of 21 bases. Germline V gene lookup returns CDR1 SEHNR and CDR2 FQNEAQ (reference sequence). The CDR3 runs 16 residues. CDR3 amino acids: CASSLDPSRRGGALHF. CDR3 sequence (DNA): TGTGCCAGCAGCTTAGACCCCTCGCGGCGGGGAGGGGCCCTCCACTTT.

This clonotype was observed a handful of times. CDR3 sequence: CATSDFGTPLGGGPTDTQYF. DNA for the CDR3: TGTGCCACCAGTGATTTCGGGACACCCTTAGGGGGGGGCCCCACAGATACGCAGTATTTT. This chain uses TRBV24-1 with TRBJ2-3; D perhaps matches TRBD2 (7 bases). Germline V CDR1 and CDR2: KGHDR, SFDVKD. The CDR3 extends over 20 amino acids. With 1 base removed from V and 2 bases from J, the gap between germline ends came to 24 bases.

This clonotype appeared a few times. V usage is TRBV28 and J usage is TRBJ2-1; tentatively, D is TRBD2 (7 bases). The CDR3 contains 13 residues. Germline loops: CDR1 MDHEN, CDR2 SYDVKM. Trimming left V 11 bases short and J 0 bases short, with 11 bases between. CDR3 sequence (DNA): TGTGCCCACGCGGGGGCCTCCTACAATGAGCAGTTCTTC. It translates to CAHAGASYNEQFF.

This clonotype was seen at least ten times. The chain employs TRBV12-3 or TRBV12-4 and TRBJ2-7; 8 bases are shared with TRBD2. CDR3 size: 17 residues. J gave up 0 bases and V 0 bases, and 7 bases lay outside the gene matches. CDR3 nucleotide sequence: TGTGCCAGCAGTTTAGCTAGCGGGGCCTTCAGCTCCTACGAGCAGTACTTC. Its protein product is CASSLASGAFSSYEQYF.